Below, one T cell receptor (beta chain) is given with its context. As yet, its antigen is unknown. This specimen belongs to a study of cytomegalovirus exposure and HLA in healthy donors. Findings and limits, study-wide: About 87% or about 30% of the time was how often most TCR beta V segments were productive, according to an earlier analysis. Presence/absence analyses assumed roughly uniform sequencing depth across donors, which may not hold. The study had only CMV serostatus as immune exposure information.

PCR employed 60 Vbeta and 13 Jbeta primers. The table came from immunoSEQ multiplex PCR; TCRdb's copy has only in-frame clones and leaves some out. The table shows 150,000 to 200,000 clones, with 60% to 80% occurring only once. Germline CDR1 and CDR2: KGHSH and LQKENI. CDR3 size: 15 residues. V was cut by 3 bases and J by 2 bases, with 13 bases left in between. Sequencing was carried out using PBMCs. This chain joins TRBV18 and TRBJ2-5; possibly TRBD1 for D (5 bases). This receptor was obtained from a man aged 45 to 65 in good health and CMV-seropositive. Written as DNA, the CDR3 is TGTGCCAGCTCACCCATTATGACAGTGCAAGAGACCCAGTACTTC. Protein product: CASSPIMTVQETQYF.